Sequencing of this T cell receptor beta chain was carried out in a study of cytomegalovirus exposure and HLA in healthy donors. General study results and limits: Cytomegalovirus association was assigned to about 150 TCR beta chains. Cytomegalovirus status, reportedly, was diagnosed with high specificity and sensitivity by the classifier. Clusters of TCRs from the first cohort tended to co-occur in the 130 or so validation repertoires (as a later analysis found).

The donors were in the approximately 120-subject validation cohort; that cohort was separate from the 666-subject first cohort. The germline V gene encodes CDR1 MNHNS and CDR2 SASEGT. With V trimmed by 2 bases and J by 4 bases, 8 bases remained unmatched. The CDR3 length is 16 residues. In regard to this clone: As yet, its antigen is unknown.

TCRdb's copy holds only in-frame clones and misses some; the assay was immunoSEQ multiplex PCR. The table has about 360,000 clones, about nine tenths seen once. This sequence joins TRBV6-1 and TRBJ2-1; 7 bases line up with TRBD2. The source of this sequence is a woman aged 18-29 years in good health and CMV-seronegative. The specimen was PBMCs. The CDR3 loop is CASSEPRLAGYNEQFF. DNA of the CDR3: TGTGCCAGCAGTGAACCAAGACTAGCCGGTTACAATGAGCAGTTCTTC.